This is a list of T cell receptor beta chains from one sample in a study of control samples from healthy donors and cancer patients. Sequencing used immunoSEQ multiplex PCR; TCRdb keeps in-frame clones, though not all of them. The repertoire holds tens of thousands of clones, with around 89% as singletons. Sequencing input: blood. All receptors come from a man in his fifties in good health. Both conserved end residues are part of each CDR3. Each record gives: J gene, clone size, V gene, D gene, CDR3 protein, CDR3 DNA. D genes are given only for firm matches. Clone size is given for some rows only: seen once, a few or many times, or a class if the clone is expanded.

TRBJ1-1,.,TRBV23-1,.,CASSHVRENTEAFF,TGCGCCAGCAGTCACGTCAGGGAGAACACTGAAGCTTTCTTT
TRBJ2-3,.,TRBV24-1,.,CATSVDPSSTDTQYF,TGTGCCACCAGTGTTGACCCCTCTAGCACAGATACGCAGTATTTT
TRBJ2-5,.,TRBV12-3/TRBV12-4,.,CASSTGMETQYF,TGTGCCAGCAGCACAGGGATGGAGACCCAGTACTTC
TRBJ2-4,.,TRBV21-1,.,CASSKAQVLAKNIQYF,TGTGCCAGCAGCAAAGCTCAGGTCCTAGCCAAAAACATTCAGTACTTC
TRBJ1-2,.,TRBV5-8,TRBD1,CASSLGQGYYGYTF,TGTGCCAGCAGCTTGGGACAGGGATACTATGGCTACACCTTC
TRBJ1-5,.,TRBV19,.,CASSSSGNTGNQPQHF,TGTGCCAGTAGTTCCTCAGGGAACACGGGCAATCAGCCCCAGCATTTT
TRBJ1-1,.,TRBV29-1,.,CSVPMGTEAFF,TGCAGCGTCCCAATGGGCACTGAAGCTTTCTTT
TRBJ1-6,.,TRBV7-2,TRBD1,CASSIGQGASYNSPLHF,TGTGCCAGCAGCATTGGACAGGGGGCATCCTATAATTCACCCCTCCACTTT
TRBJ1-2,.,TRBV9,.,CASSVGFNYGYTF,TGTGCCAGCAGCGTAGGGTTTAACTATGGCTACACCTTC
TRBJ2-7,.,TRBV6-5,.,CASSYEHGGPYEQYF,TGTGCCAGCAGTTACGAGCACGGGGGGCCCTACGAGCAGTACTTC
TRBJ1-5,.,TRBV30,.,CAWSAGLGSNQPQHF,TGTGCCTGGTCGGCGGGGCTTGGGAGCAATCAGCCCCAGCATTTT
TRBJ1-5,.,TRBV7-2,.,CASSLERVNQPQHF,TGTGCCAGCAGCTTAGAACGGGTCAATCAGCCCCAGCATTTT
TRBJ2-1,.,TRBV7-2,.,CASSLRGPTGSEQFF,TGTGCCAGCAGCTTAAGGGGCCCCACAGGGTCTGAGCAGTTCTTC
TRBJ1-5,.,TRBV6-1,TRBD1,CASSAPPGTGVVQPQHF,TGTGCCAGCAGTGCCCCACCGGGGACAGGGGTCGTCCAGCCCCAGCATTTT
TRBJ2-7,.,TRBV6-5,TRBD1,CATDRETYEQYF,TGTGCCACGGACAGGGAAACCTACGAGCAGTACTTC
TRBJ1-3,.,TRBV2,.,CASSEDSFSGNTIYF,TGTGCCAGCAGTGAGGACAGCTTCTCTGGAAACACCATATATTTT
TRBJ2-3,.,TRBV9,TRBD2,CASSVEGGGLTDTQYF,TGTGCCAGCAGCGTAGAGGGCGGGGGTCTCACAGATACGCAGTATTTT
TRBJ2-2,once,TRBV22-1,.,CPGSAQPANTGELFF,TGTCCTGGGAGCGCACAGCCAGCGAACACCGGGGAGCTGTTTTTT
TRBJ2-5,.,TRBV12-3/TRBV12-4,.,CASGPGWETQYF,TGTGCCAGCGGGCCGGGCTGGGAGACCCAGTACTTC
TRBJ2-5,.,TRBV29-1,.,CSAMYRAGETQYF,TGCAGCGCCATGTACCGGGCTGGAGAGACCCAGTACTTC
TRBJ1-1,.,TRBV18,TRBD1,CASSPGTGRNTEAFF,TGTGCCAGCTCACCTGGGACAGGGAGGAACACTGAAGCTTTCTTT
TRBJ2-5,.,TRBV7-6,.,CASSPAGFLTGGLQETQYF,TGTGCCAGCAGTCCAGCAGGGTTCCTGACAGGAGGGTTACAAGAGACCCAGTACTTC